Sequencing of this T cell receptor (beta chain) was carried out in a study of CD4+ T cells in melanoma (dated by TCRdb to between 2021 and 2024). Turning to the overall study: The study investigated neoantigen-specific CD4+ T cells in human melanoma.

The junction shows trimming of 0 bases on V and 5 bases on J, plus 13 bases between the germline ends. The CDR1 and CDR2 encoded by the germline V gene (reference sequence) are GTSNPN and SVGIG. Reading from cysteine to phenylalanine, the CDR3 counts 15 amino acids. Only the CDR3 part of the read is kept: 45 bases, read in frame from the first base. Libraries were made using the immunoSEQ multiplex PCR assay. TCRdb retrieved this table from immuneACCESS and kept in-frame rearrangements only. Not all clones are present; in checked studies, unresolved V genes account for under half, and no reason is known for the remainder. This sample is represented by approximately 16,000 clones; around four fifths of them were singletons. Jointly, the top ten make up about 6% of the sample. As to this clone: Its specific antigen is unknown. The record has no base qualities; no much larger clone is one base away.

The donors were people with melanoma. Results and caveats for the whole study, not just this receptor: According to the report, neoantigen-specific CD4+ T cells in melanoma displayed diverse differentiation states. The report described a correlation between neoantigen-specific CD4+ T cells and the function of CD8+ T cells, macrophages and B cells.

The origin of this receptor is a human donor with melanoma. The sample taken for sequencing was cells from a culture (not recorded whether cultured in vitro). In this chain, TRBV30 is recombined with TRBJ1-4; TRBD1 might be the D gene, on 5 matching bases. The CDR3 protein: CAWSVPGLLNEKLFF. The nucleotide sequence reads TGTGCCTGGAGTGTACCGGGACTCTTAAATGAAAAACTGTTTTTT.